Presented here are 2 T cell receptor beta chains from one specimen sequenced in a study of cytomegalovirus exposure and HLA in healthy donors. Assay: immunoSEQ multiplex PCR; the TCRdb copy retains only in-frame clones and omits some. The table shows 95,000 to 150,000 clones, with 94% occurring only once. The sequenced sample was PBMCs. The receptors were gathered from a woman aged 18 to 35 in good health and CMV-seronegative.

This chain links TRBV19 with TRBJ1-5; D may be TRBD1 (5 bases). The V gene lost 0 bases and the J gene lost 4 bases, with 10 bases spanning the gap. CDR1 is LNHDA, CDR2 SQIVND, per germline (reference sequence). The CDR3 is made up of 15 amino acids. CDR3 nucleotides: TGTGCCAGTAGTATAGAAGGGCGGGGGAATCAGCCCCAGCATTTT. Residues: CASSIEGRGNQPQHF. The full variable domain, completed using reference TRBV19 and TRBJ1-5, is DGGITQSPKYLFRKEGQNVTLSCEQNLNHDAMYWYRQDPGQGLRLIYYSQIVNDFQKGDIAEGYSVSREKKESFPLTVTSAQKNPTAFYLCASSIEGRGNQPQHFGDGTRLSIL.

V usage is TRBV5-1 and J usage is TRBJ2-7, with unresolved D. Deletions cut 2 bases from V and 0 bases from J, with 15 bases between. Germline V gene data show CDR1 as SGHRS and CDR2 as YFSETQ. The length of the CDR3 is 16 residues. CDR3 region: CASSLTPIASSYEQYF. CDR3 coding DNA: TGCGCCAGCAGCTTAACCCCGATAGCATCCTCCTACGAGCAGTACTTC.